These T cell receptor beta chains were read from a single sample in a study of blood T cell repertoires in COVID-19. The data were produced by immunoSEQ multiplex PCR, yet TCRdb's version contains in-frame clones alone and is incomplete. The sample holds 230,000 or so clones, 80% to 85% seen once. Sequenced input: PBMCs or T cells enriched from blood (not recorded which). These receptors came from a man in his fifties who had recovered from COVID-19. CDR3s include the opening cysteine and the closing phenylalanine or tryptophan. The D gene is left open where the match is weak. The size of a clone is reported for some rows only, either as once, few or many, or as a class for expanded clones.

TRBJ1-5 NA TRBV7-6 TRBD1 TGTGCCAGCAGCTTAGGGGGGACAGGGAATCAGCCCCAGCATTTT CASSLGGTGNQPQHF
TRBJ1-5 NA TRBV19 NA TGTGCCAGTAGTTTCGCAGGGCCCAACAATCAGCCCCAGCATTTT CASSFAGPNNQPQHF
TRBJ2-1 NA TRBV10-3 TRBD2 TGTGCCATCAGTGACGCCCAGCGGGAGTGGTATGAGCAGTTCTTC CAISDAQREWYEQFF
TRBJ2-7 NA TRBV5-1 TRBD1 TGCGCCAGCAGCGTGGGACAGGGGAACGACGAGCAGTACTTC CASSVGQGNDEQYF
TRBJ2-7 NA TRBV6-2/TRBV6-3 TRBD2 TGTGCCAGCAGTTACTCCAGACTAGCCCTTAGTTACGAGCAGTACTTC CASSYSRLALSYEQYF
TRBJ1-6 NA TRBV10-3 TRBD1 TGTGCCATCAGTGATGGGGGAGGACAGGCATCGTATTCCTATAATTCACCCCTCCACTTT CAISDGGGQASYSYNSPLHF
TRBJ2-7 NA TRBV27 TRBD1 TGTGCCAGCAGTTCAATCCGGGACAGCCCCTACGAGCAGTACTTC CASSSIRDSPYEQYF
TRBJ2-7 NA TRBV3-1/TRBV3-2 NA TGTGCCAGCGGCCCAAGAGGCAGTTACGAGCAGTACTTC CASGPRGSYEQYF
TRBJ1-4 once TRBV7-9 TRBD1 TGTGCCAGCAGTAGGAGACAGGGCGGGGCAACTAATGAAAAACTGTTTTTT CASSRRQGGATNEKLFF
TRBJ2-1 NA TRBV7-3 TRBD2 TGTGCCAGCTCCACCAGGACTAGCGGCCTATACAATGAGCAGTTCTTC CASSTRTSGLYNEQFF
TRBJ1-2 NA TRBV27 TRBD1 TGTGCCAGCAGACCCCAAGACAGGGTCTATGGCTACACCTTC CASRPQDRVYGYTF
TRBJ1-5 NA TRBV12-5 NA TGTGCTAGTGGTTTCAGTAGCAATCAGCCCCAGCATTTT CASGFSSNQPQHF
TRBJ2-7 NA TRBV19 TRBD2 TGTGCCAGTAGCTCCGGACTAGCGGGCCCCAGTTCTTACGAGCAGTACTTC CASSSGLAGPSSYEQYF
TRBJ2-3 NA TRBV7-2 TRBD1 TGTGCCAGCAGCGACGGACAGGTCACAGATACGCAGTATTTT CASSDGQVTDTQYF
TRBJ2-1 NA TRBV2 TRBD2 TGTGCCAGCACCACCGGGACTAGCTTCCATGAGCAGTTCTTC CASTTGTSFHEQFF
TRBJ2-3 NA TRBV6-1 NA TGTGCCAGCAGTGAGGCCCCTACGCAGTATTTT CASSEAPTQYF
TRBJ2-1 NA TRBV10-3 TRBD2 TGTGCCATCAGTGCCAGCGGGAGTACCGACAATGAGCAGTTCTTC CAISASGSTDNEQFF
TRBJ2-5 NA TRBV11-2 TRBD1 TGTGCCAGCAGCTTTGGGACAGGGGGCCACCAAGAGACCCAGTACTTC CASSFGTGGHQETQYF
TRBJ2-2 NA TRBV27 NA TGTGCCAGCAGTTCCACCGCGGGACCCGTCGGGGAGCTGTTTTTT CASSSTAGPVGELFF
TRBJ2-2 NA TRBV4-2 TRBD2 TGTGCCAGCAGATACCAACCGGGACTAGCGGGAGTCGGCACCGGGGAGCTGTTTTTT CASRYQPGLAGVGTGELFF
TRBJ1-6 NA TRBV27 TRBD1 TGTGCCAGCAGTTTCGGGGCCACAGGGGTGGTTTCACCCCTCCACTTT CASSFGATGVVSPLHF
TRBJ2-1 NA TRBV29-1 TRBD2 TGCAGCGTTGAAAGGACTAGCGGCCTTTCGGAGCAGTTCTTC CSVERTSGLSEQFF
TRBJ1-6 NA TRBV5-5 NA TGTGCCAGCAGCTTGGGGCAGGGAAATTCACCCCTCCACTTT CASSLGQGNSPLHF
TRBJ1-1 NA TRBV19 NA TGTGCCAGTAGTATCTTCCCGGGATTGGGCACTGAAGCTTTCTTT CASSIFPGLGTEAFF
TRBJ2-4 NA TRBV15 TRBD1 TGTGCCACCAGCGTACAGGGGGATGGCAAAAACATTCAGTACTTC CATSVQGDGKNIQYF
TRBJ1-1 once TRBV11-3 NA TGTGCCAGCAGCTTACAGGGGATGAACACTGAAGCTTTCTTT CASSLQGMNTEAFF
TRBJ1-2 NA TRBV2 NA TGTGCCAGCAGGGCCTCCACGGACTCTCATTATGGCTACACCTTC CASRASTDSHYGYTF
TRBJ2-5 NA TRBV9 NA TGTGCCAGCAGCGTCGCCGGAGGTAGGGAAGAGACCCAGTACTTC CASSVAGGREETQYF
TRBJ2-5 NA TRBV7-3 TRBD2 TGTGCCAGCAGCTCCGCACCGGGGGGGTCGGGAGAGACCCAGTACTTC CASSSAPGGSGETQYF
TRBJ2-7 NA TRBV28 NA TGTGCCAGCAAGCCAGGGGATTCCTACGAGCAGTACTTC CASKPGDSYEQYF